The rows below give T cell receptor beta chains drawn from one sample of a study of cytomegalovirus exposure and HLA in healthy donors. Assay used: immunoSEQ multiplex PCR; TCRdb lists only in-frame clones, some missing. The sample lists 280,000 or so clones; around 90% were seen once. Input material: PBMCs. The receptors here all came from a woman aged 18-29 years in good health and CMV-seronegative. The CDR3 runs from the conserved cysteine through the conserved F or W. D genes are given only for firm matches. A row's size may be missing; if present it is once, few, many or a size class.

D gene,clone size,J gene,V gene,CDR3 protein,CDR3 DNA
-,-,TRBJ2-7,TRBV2,CASSRGKGPYEQYF,TGTGCCAGCAGTAGGGGGAAGGGCCCCTACGAGCAGTACTTC
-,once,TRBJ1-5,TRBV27,CASSFEGSQPQHF,TGTGCCAGCAGTTTTGAGGGATCTCAGCCCCAGCATTTT
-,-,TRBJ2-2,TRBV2,CASKDTESTGELFF,TGTGCCAGCAAAGACACCGAAAGTACCGGGGAGCTGTTTTTT
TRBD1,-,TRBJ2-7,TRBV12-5,CASGLVRGTGKELVDEQYF,TGTGCTAGTGGTTTGGTAAGGGGGACAGGGAAGGAGTTAGTGGACGAGCAGTACTTC
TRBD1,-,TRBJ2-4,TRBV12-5,CASGSPSTGGAALAKNIQYF,TGTGCTAGTGGTTCCCCGTCGACAGGGGGGGCTGCGCTAGCCAAAAACATTCAGTACTTC
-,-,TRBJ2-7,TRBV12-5,CASKTAYEQYF,TGTGCTTCAAAGACAGCCTACGAGCAGTACTTC
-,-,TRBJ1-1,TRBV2,CASHLGGGLNTEAFF,TGTGCCAGCCATCTTGGCGGAGGGCTGAACACTGAAGCTTTCTTT
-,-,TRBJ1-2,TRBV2,CATGVRGEFWGYTF,TGTGCCACGGGCGTCAGGGGAGAATTTTGGGGCTACACCTTC
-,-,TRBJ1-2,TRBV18,CASSPNGQNYGYTF,TGTGCCAGCTCTCCCAACGGACAGAACTATGGCTACACCTTC
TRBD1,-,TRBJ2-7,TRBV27,CASSNGQGDYEQYF,TGTGCCAGCAGTAACGGACAGGGGGACTACGAGCAGTACTTC
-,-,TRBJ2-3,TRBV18,CASSPRRGLTSTDTQYF,TGTGCCAGCTCACCCCGGAGGGGTCTAACTAGCACAGATACGCAGTATTTT
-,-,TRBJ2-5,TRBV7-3,CASARSLGEETQYF,TGTGCCAGCGCACGATCCTTAGGGGAAGAGACCCAGTACTTC
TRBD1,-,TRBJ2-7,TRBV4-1,CASSQDTGASYEQYF,TGCGCCAGCAGCCAAGACACAGGGGCCTCCTACGAGCAGTACTTC
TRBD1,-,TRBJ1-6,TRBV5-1,CASSLEPLGQRVNSPLHF,TGCGCCAGCAGCTTGGAACCCCTGGGACAGCGGGTAAATTCACCCCTCCACTTT
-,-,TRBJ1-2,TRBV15,CATSRDQLGGRGGYTF,TGTGCCACCAGCAGAGATCAACTTGGGGGCCGAGGGGGCTACACCTTC
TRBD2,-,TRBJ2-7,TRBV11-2,CASSFPGTSYPLEQYF,TGTGCCAGCAGCTTTCCCGGGACTAGCTACCCACTCGAGCAGTACTTC
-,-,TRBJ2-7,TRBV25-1,CASSDTDRYYEQYF,TGTGCCAGCAGTGACACTGACAGGTACTACGAGCAGTACTTC
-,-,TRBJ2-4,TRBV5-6,CASSQTYGSLDQYF,TGTGCCAGCAGCCAAACATACGGGAGCTTAGATCAGTACTTC